The present TCR beta chain was sequenced within a study of CD8 T cell repertoires and HIV-1 epitope variants. Study-level background: Each of Twenty-five Gag and Nef epitope peptides stimulated a separate culture. The baseline condition was 1M T cells left uncultured. Epitopes were three Gag families plus Nef HW9 and YT9. Study-wide findings and caveats: Only beta chains were identified, marking proliferation to antigen, not function.

For this clone: The antigen is unknown.

This table comes from immunoSEQ multiplex PCR, and its TCRdb copy is limited to in-frame clones, with some not included. The sample consists of 80,000 to 95,000 clones, around 67% of them appearing once. V lost 5 bases to trimming and J lost 1 base, with 15 bases between them. Germline values: CDR1 SGHTA, CDR2 FQGNSA. The CDR3 is made up of 15 amino acids. The source is a male donor with HIV. This chain connects TRBV7-2 to TRBJ2-7; D may be TRBD2 (7 bases). The sample consisted of uncultured baseline CD8+ T cells from peripheral blood mononuclear cells (PBMCs). The CDR3 loop reads CASSPGGQMSYEQYF. DNA for the CDR3: TGTGCCAGCAGCCCGGGGGGCCAGATGTCCTACGAGCAGTACTTC.